The entry below gives a single T cell receptor beta chain sequence along with its context. Sequencing used immunoSEQ multiplex PCR; TCRdb keeps in-frame clones, though not all of them. The data contain over 300,000 clones, roughly 90% of them singletons. This sample is drawn from a study of blood T cell repertoires in COVID-19. Study details: Sample material is recorded as cDNA or gDNA derived from T cells, B-cell-depleted T cells, or PBMCs.

This CDR3 has 15 residues. Per the germline V gene, CDR1 is ENHRY and CDR2 is SYGVKD. Between the trimmed V and J ends, which lost 2 bases and 4 bases, there was a span of 14 bases. This receptor was taken from a man in his late teens or twenties with active or convalescent COVID-19. Specimen: peripheral blood. The V gene is TRBV10-3, the J gene TRBJ1-1; possibly TRBD1 for D (6 bases). The CDR3 loop is CAISEPTGGVTEAFF. The CDR3 DNA sequence: TGTGCCATCAGTGAGCCGACAGGCGGTGTCACTGAAGCTTTCTTT.